A single sample is the source of the 11 T cell receptor beta chains below, sequenced in a study of T cells in Graves' hyperthyroidism and ophthalmopathy. Amplified TCR beta CDR3 regions derived from RNA transcripts. TCR CDR3 regions were first amplified by RT-PCR with HTBI primers. TCRdb fed the multiplex PCR reads into MiXCR, producing one record per CDR3 protein. The table lists fewer than 550,000 distinct CDR3 sequences, approximately 25% of them singletons. Sequencing was performed on blood. Receptor source: a woman aged 25-40 years with Graves' ophthalmopathy.

This clonotype came up many times. V gene TRBV6-1 combines with J gene TRBJ1-2, with unresolved D. Looked up from germline, CDR1 is MNHNS and CDR2 is SASEGT. This CDR3 region has 14 residues. V was cut by 3 bases and J by 8 bases, with 16 bases left in between. Written as DNA, the CDR3 is TGTGCCAGCAGTGAGGATACTCTACCTGGGGGCTACACCTTC. This gives the protein CASSEDTLPGGYTF.

The V call is TRBV6-5, the J call TRBJ2-7; D perhaps matches TRBD2 (7 bases). V dropped 4 bases and J dropped 7 bases, with 14 bases sitting between them. Germline loops: CDR1 MNHEY, CDR2 SVGAGI. The CDR3 extends over 13 amino acids. CDR3 nucleotide sequence: TGTGCCAGCAGTTCGGAGGGAGGGGGGGAGCAGTACTTC. It is translated as CASSSEGGGEQYF.

This clonotype was counted a few times. This chain connects TRBV6-1 to TRBJ2-2, with D possibly TRBD2 on 6 matching bases. The V end was cut by 0 bases, the J end by 9 bases, with 8 bases between. There are 13 residues in the CDR3. Germline CDR1 and CDR2: MNHNS and SASEGT. In DNA, the CDR3 is TGTGCCAGCAGTGAAGCGGAGGGCCGGGAGCTGTTTTTT. Translating gives CASSEAEGRELFF.

This clonotype was detected ten times or more. The chain recombines TRBV10-2 with TRBJ1-1; 7 nucleotides match TRBD1. Trimming at V came to 6 bases and at J to 8 bases, leaving 9 bases not matched to a gene. Germline CDR1 is WSHSY and CDR2 is SAAADI. This CDR3 contains 13 residues. In nucleotides, the CDR3 is TGCGCCAGCAGAGACACACGGACAGGAGAAGCTTTCTTT. Translation gives CASRDTRTGEAFF.

This chain uses TRBV10-3 with TRBJ1-6; 9 bases match TRBD1. CDR3 length: 16 amino acids. J lost 10 bases, V lost 1 base, and 8 bases had no gene match. Germline assignment: CDR1 ENHRY and CDR2 SYGVKD. This chain's CDR3 is CAISELRQGVRSPLHF. The CDR3 DNA is TGTGCCATCAGTGAGTTAAGACAGGGGGTACGGTCACCCCTCCACTTT.

The chain combines TRBV5-6 with TRBJ2-2; D is uncertain. CDR1 and CDR2 from the germline V gene are SGHDT and YYEEEE. The CDR3 spans 16 residues. With 3 bases removed from V and 4 bases from J, the gap between germline ends came to 16 bases. CDR3 nucleotides: TGTGCCAGCAGCTCCCCGTATCTGCGGATCACCGGGGAGCTGTTTTTT. Protein: CASSSPYLRITGELFF.

The V and J genes are TRBV12-5 and TRBJ1-1; no clear D. The germline CDR1 and CDR2 sequences are LGHNT and FRNRAP. V gave up 2 bases and J gave up 2 bases, with 3 bases separating them. The CDR3 totals 12 residues. CDR3 DNA: TGTGCTAGTGGTTTGCCAAACACTGAAGCTTTCTTT. As protein: CASGLPNTEAFF.

A remark on this clonotype: Being one base from a much bigger clone, this may be a read error. The rearrangement uses TRBV5-1 and TRBJ2-2; 9 bases align to TRBD1. Looked up from germline, CDR1 is SGHRS and CDR2 is YFSETQ. This CDR3 region has 16 residues. With 6 bases clipped from V and 5 bases from J, the junction kept 11 bases outside the gene matches. CDR3 bases: TGCGCCAGCATCTCGGACGGGACAGGGTATACCGGGGAGCTGTTTTTT. Protein sequence: CASISDGTGYTGELFF.

In its sample, this clonotype was seen many times. The rearrangement uses TRBV5-5 and TRBJ2-2, with 7 bases lining up with TRBD1. The CDR3 has 14 amino acids. The trim removed 4 bases at V and 2 bases at J, leaving 2 bases unmatched. Per the germline V gene, CDR1 is SGHKS and CDR2 is YYEKEE (reference sequence). The CDR3, as DNA: TGTGCCAGCAGCGGGACAGTTAACACCGGGGAGCTGTTTTTT. Translation gives CASSGTVNTGELFF.

This clonotype was counted ten times or more. The rearrangement joins TRBV6-1 to TRBJ2-5, with D possibly being TRBD2 (7 bases). From germline, CDR1 is MNHNS and CDR2 SASEGT. CDR3 length equals 16 residues. With 2 bases removed from V and 5 bases from J, the gap between germline ends came to 18 bases. Here the CDR3 reads CASSELGGGPPETQYF. CDR3 nucleotide sequence: TGTGCCAGCAGTGAACTGGGCGGGGGCCCTCCGGAGACCCAGTACTTC.

This clonotype showed up many times. The chain combines TRBV10-3 with TRBJ2-7; 8 nucleotides align to TRBD1. The trim removed 4 bases at V and 4 bases at J, leaving 9 bases unmatched. CDR1 is ENHRY and CDR2 is SYGVKD in the germline V gene. CDR3 length: 15 amino acids. CDR3 in amino acids: CAISVGQGAKYEQYF. Written as DNA, the CDR3 is TGTGCCATCAGTGTAGGGCAGGGGGCAAAGTACGAGCAGTACTTC.